This entry features one TCR beta chain sequence. This sample stems from a study of blood T cell repertoires in COVID-19. Overall study: Acute-phase and convalescent COVID-19 samples originated in the United States, Italy and Spain. From T cells, B-cell-depleted T cells, or PBMCs came the material, which was cDNA or gDNA.

In the original processing: The assay estimated nucleated cells by amplifying reference gene primers. Produced via immunoSEQ multiplex PCR; TCRdb's table is partial and in-frame only. Clonal size and the V and J genes are those of that table, whereas D and trimming came from the DNA. Seen here are about 62,000 clones, approximately 79% observed once, and the top ten hold around 21%. The source is an elderly woman with active or convalescent COVID-19. Sequences were obtained from peripheral blood.

The CDR3 nucleotides are TGTGCCAGCAGCTTGTACAGGGCGGAGACCCAGTACTTC. Amino acid sequence: CASSLYRAETQYF. The chain uses TRBV5-5 and TRBJ2-5; a weak D match, TRBD1 (6 bases). Trimming removed 1 base from V and 5 bases from J, with 9 bases in between. The CDR3 totals 13 residues. CDR1 and CDR2 from the germline V gene are SGHKS and YYEKEE (reference sequence).